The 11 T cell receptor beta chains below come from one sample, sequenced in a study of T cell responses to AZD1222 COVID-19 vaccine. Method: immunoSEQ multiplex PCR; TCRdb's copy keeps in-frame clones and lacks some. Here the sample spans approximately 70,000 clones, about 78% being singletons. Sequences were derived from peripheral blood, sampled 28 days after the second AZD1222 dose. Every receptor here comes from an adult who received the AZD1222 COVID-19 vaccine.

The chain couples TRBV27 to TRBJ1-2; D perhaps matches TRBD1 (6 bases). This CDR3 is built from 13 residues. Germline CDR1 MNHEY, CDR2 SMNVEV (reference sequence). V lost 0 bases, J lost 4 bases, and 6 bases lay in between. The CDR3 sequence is CASSLSGGYGYTF. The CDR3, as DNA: TGTGCCAGCAGTTTATCAGGGGGCTATGGCTACACCTTC.

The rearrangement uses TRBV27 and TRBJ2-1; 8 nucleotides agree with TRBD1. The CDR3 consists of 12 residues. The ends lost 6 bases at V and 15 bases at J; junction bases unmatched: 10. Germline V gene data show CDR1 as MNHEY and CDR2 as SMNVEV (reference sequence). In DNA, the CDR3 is TGTGCCAGCAGACAGGACAGGGCTTTTACGTTCTTC. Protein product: CASRQDRAFTFF.

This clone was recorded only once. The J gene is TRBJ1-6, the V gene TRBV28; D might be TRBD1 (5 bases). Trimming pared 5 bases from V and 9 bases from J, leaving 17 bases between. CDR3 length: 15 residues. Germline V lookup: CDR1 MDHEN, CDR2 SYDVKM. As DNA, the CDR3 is TGTGCCAGCAGTACTGGACACAGAGGTAGTTCACCCCTCCACTTT. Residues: CASSTGHRGSSPLHF.

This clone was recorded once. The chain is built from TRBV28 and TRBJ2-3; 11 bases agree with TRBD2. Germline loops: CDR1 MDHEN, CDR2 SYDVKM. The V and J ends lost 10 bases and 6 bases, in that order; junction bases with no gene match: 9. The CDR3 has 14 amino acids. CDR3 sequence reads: CAISTSGAYDTQYF. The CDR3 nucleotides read TGTGCCATCTCGACTAGCGGGGCCTACGATACGCAGTATTTT.

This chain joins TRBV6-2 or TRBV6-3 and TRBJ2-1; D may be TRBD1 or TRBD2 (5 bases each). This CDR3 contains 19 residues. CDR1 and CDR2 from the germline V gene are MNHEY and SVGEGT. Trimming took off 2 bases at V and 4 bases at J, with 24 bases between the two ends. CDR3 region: CASSYRGAYGDNPYNEQFF. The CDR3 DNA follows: TGTGCCAGCAGTTACCGAGGGGCCTATGGTGACAACCCATACAATGAGCAGTTCTTC.

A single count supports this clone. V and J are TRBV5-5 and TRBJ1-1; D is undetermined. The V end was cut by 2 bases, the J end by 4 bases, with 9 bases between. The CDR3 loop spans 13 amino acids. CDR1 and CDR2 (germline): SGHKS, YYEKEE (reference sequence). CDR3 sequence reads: CASSFFLGTEAFF. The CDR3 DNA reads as TGTGCCAGCAGCTTTTTCCTAGGCACTGAAGCTTTCTTT.

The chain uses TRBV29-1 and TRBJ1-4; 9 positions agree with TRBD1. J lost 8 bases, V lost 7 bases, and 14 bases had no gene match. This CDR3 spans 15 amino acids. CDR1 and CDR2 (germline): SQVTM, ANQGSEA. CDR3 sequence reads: CSAWLRTGEGEKLFF. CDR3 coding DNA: TGCAGCGCCTGGCTACGGACAGGGGAGGGCGAAAAACTGTTTTTT. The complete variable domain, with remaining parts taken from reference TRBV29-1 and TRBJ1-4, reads SAVISQKPSRDICQRGTSLTIQCQVDSQVTMMFWYRQQPGQSLTLIATANQGSEATYESGFVIDKFPISRPNLTFSTLTVSNMSPEDSSIYLCSAWLRTGEGEKLFFGSGTQLSVL.

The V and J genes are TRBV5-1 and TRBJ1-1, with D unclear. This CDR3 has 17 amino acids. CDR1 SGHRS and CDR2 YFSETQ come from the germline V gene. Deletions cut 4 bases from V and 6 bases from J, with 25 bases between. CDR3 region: CASSPQAGLPAKAEAFF. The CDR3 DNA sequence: TGCGCCAGCAGCCCCCAGGCCGGGTTACCTGCCAAGGCTGAAGCTTTCTTT.

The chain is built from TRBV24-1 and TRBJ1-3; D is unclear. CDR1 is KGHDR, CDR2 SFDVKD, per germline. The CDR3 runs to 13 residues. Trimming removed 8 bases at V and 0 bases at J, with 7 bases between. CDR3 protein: CATTDYSGNTIYF. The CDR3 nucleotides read TGTGCCACCACAGATTACTCTGGAAACACCATATATTTT.

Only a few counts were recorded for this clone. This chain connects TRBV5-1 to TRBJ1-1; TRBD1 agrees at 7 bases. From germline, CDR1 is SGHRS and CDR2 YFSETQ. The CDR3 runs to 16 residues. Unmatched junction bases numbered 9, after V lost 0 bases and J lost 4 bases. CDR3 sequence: CASSLGQGRRSTEAFF. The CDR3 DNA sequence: TGCGCCAGCAGCTTGGGACAGGGTAGGAGAAGCACTGAAGCTTTCTTT.

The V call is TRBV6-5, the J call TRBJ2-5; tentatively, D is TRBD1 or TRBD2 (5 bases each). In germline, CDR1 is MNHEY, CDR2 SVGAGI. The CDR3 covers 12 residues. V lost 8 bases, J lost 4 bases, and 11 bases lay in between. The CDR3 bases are TGTGCCAGCCAAAGGGGACGAGAGACCCAGTACTTC. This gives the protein CASQRGRETQYF.